This TCR beta chain was obtained from a study of cytomegalovirus exposure and HLA in healthy donors. Study-wide context: An early data release held about 85 million unique TCRs from HLA-typed donors.

General study results and limits: The likely explanation for a cluster of highly shared sequence variants was sequencing artifact.

Germline assignment: CDR1 MNHNY and CDR2 SVGAGI (reference sequence). The ends were cut back, 7 bases at V and 5 bases at J, with 17 bases in the middle. The CDR3 contains 14 residues. In the case of this clone: The antigen is undetermined.

It was with 60 Vbeta and 13 Jbeta primers that the PCR ran. Profiling relied on immunoSEQ multiplex PCR, and the TCRdb table lists in-frame clones only, not all of them. The table lists 250,000 or so clones, more than 75% of them singletons, with about 1.2% in the top ten. The clonotype was recovered from a human donor in good health. Material for sequencing was PBMCs. The chain combines TRBV6-6 with TRBJ2-5; the D gene is possibly TRBD2 (5 bases). CDR3 sequence (DNA): TGTGCCAGCACCTTAGAAAAGGGAGTGGAGACCCAGTACTTC. Encoded protein: CASTLEKGVETQYF.